This TCR beta chain emerged from a study of T cells in Graves' hyperthyroidism and ophthalmopathy. The study, taken as a whole, reports: Among thyroid clonotypes expanded above 0.001, most also appeared in blood. Ophthalmopathy was predicted by the model a median of about six months ahead of onset.

As regards this clonotype: Its cognate antigen is unknown.

Amplification targeted TCR beta CDR3 regions from RNA transcripts. First-round RT-PCR with HTBI primers amplified the TCR CDR3 region. One entry per CDR3 protein, called by TCRdb with MiXCR from the multiplex PCR reads. Counted here are over 650,000 distinct CDR3 sequences, just under 45% occurring once; the ten biggest clones make up approximately 6.8%. Germline lookup yields CDR1 ENHRY and CDR2 SYGVKD. Trimming removed 6 bases from V and 0 bases from J; junction bases left unmatched: 4. The CDR3 consists of 16 residues. Together with thyroid ultrasound, orbital computed tomography, serum thyroxine and TRAb, clinical symptoms were used for diagnoses.

The sequencing input was peripheral blood or thyroid tissue (not recorded which). The chain recombines TRBV10-3 with TRBJ2-6; TRBD1 matches 8 bases. The receptor's source is an adult man with Graves' disease, either hyperthyroidism or ophthalmopathy (not recorded which). The CDR3 sequence: CAIRGQGFSGANVLTF. The CDR3 DNA sequence: TGTGCCATCAGAGGACAGGGCTTCTCTGGGGCCAACGTCCTGACTTTC.